The 12 T cell receptor beta chains in this list originate from one sample, sequenced in a study of response to subunit inactivated influenza vaccine. One entry per CDR3 protein, called by TCRdb with MiXCR from the RT-PCR reads. The sample holds 710,000 or so distinct CDR3 sequences, approximately 15% seen once. The sequences come from PBMCs from blood, collected approximately 12 days after vaccination. These TCRs come from a man in his fifties who received an inactivated influenza vaccine.

This chain joins TRBV6-5 and TRBJ2-2; D unresolved. Germline V gene data show CDR1 as MNHEY and CDR2 as SVGAGI. This CDR3 is built from 13 residues. V was cut by 2 bases and J by 7 bases, with 8 bases left in between. As DNA, the CDR3 is TGTGCCAGCAGTTACGTAACTGTCGGGGAGCTGTTTTTT. Translating it yields CASSYVTVGELFF.

This clonotype was detected a few times. The J gene is TRBJ2-7, the V gene TRBV6-2 or TRBV6-3, with D possibly TRBD1 on 6 matching bases. Trimming took 4 bases from V and 0 from J, leaving 13 bases between them. Germline V gene lookup returns CDR1 MNHEY and CDR2 SVGEGT. The length of the CDR3 is 15 residues. CDR3 loop: CASSSPTGLSYEQYF. The CDR3, as DNA: TGTGCCAGCAGTTCCCCGACAGGCCTCTCCTACGAGCAGTACTTC.

This clonotype showed up just a few times. The junction does not match germline at one end; this may be a read error. The chain's CDR3 is CASRGWGLMGIF. In nucleotides, the CDR3 is TGTGCCAGCAGAGGGTGGGGCTTGATGGGAATCTTT. V usage is TRBV28 and J usage is TRBJ1-1, with D possibly being TRBD1 (5 bases). This CDR3 is built from 12 residues. Germline V gene lookup returns CDR1 MDHEN and CDR2 SYDVKM.

This rearrangement joins TRBV3-1 to TRBJ2-7, with a weak D call TRBD2 (6 bases). Germline loops: CDR1 LGHDT, CDR2 YNNKEL (reference sequence). Trimming shortened V by 0 bases and J by 4 bases, and 22 bases separated the two germline ends. The CDR3 extends over 18 amino acids. Here the CDR3 DNA reads TGTGCCAGCAGCCAAGAGCGGTTGGGGGAGGCCAAGATTTACGAGCAGTACTTC. Residues: CASSQERLGEAKIYEQYF.

V and J are TRBV4-1 and TRBJ2-5, with 9 bases fitting TRBD2. Germline lookup yields CDR1 MGHRA and CDR2 YSYEKL. The CDR3 has 16 amino acids. The V and J ends lost 4 bases and 4 bases, in that order; junction bases with no gene match: 10. The CDR3 DNA reads as TGCGCCAGCAGCCCGATGGGGGGACTAGCCGCAGAGACCCAGTACTTC. Protein: CASSPMGGLAAETQYF.

The sample holds many counts of this clonotype. Here the CDR3 DNA reads TGTGCCAGCAGCTGGGACGCCGGGACTAGAAGCACAGATACGCAGTATTTT. It translates to CASSWDAGTRSTDTQYF. The chain joins TRBV7-8 to TRBJ2-3; TRBD2 aligns across 8 bases. Germline V lookup: CDR1 SGHVS, CDR2 FQNEAQ. V dropped 4 bases and J dropped 0; count of bases not matched to a gene: 9. The CDR3 extends over 17 amino acids.

About this clonotype itself: The CDR3 carries no conserved terminal phenylalanine or tryptophan, so it likely arises from a read error. CDR3 sequence reads: CASSQEWNRDTEAFL. DNA of the CDR3: TGCGCCAGCAGCCAAGAATGGAATCGAGACACTGAAGCTTTCCTT. The chain combines TRBV4-3 with TRBJ1-1; D gene ambiguous. The CDR3 has 15 amino acids. V lost 0 bases and J 3 bases, leaving 11 bases between the germline ends. Germline assignment: CDR1 LGHNA and CDR2 YSLEER.

The rearrangement links TRBV28 to TRBJ2-3; 8 bases map to TRBD2. V lost 5 bases, J lost 4 bases, and 8 bases stayed unmatched. Germline assignment: CDR1 MDHEN and CDR2 SYDVKM. The CDR3 has 15 residues. The CDR3 sequence: CASSQAGAGADTQYF. The CDR3 DNA reads TGTGCCAGCAGTCAAGCGGGAGCGGGGGCAGATACGCAGTATTTT. The whole variable domain, filled in from reference TRBV28 and TRBJ2-3, reads DVKVTQSSRYLVKRTGEKVFLECVQDMDHENMFWYRQDPGLGLRLIYFSYDVKMKEKGDIPEGYSVSREKKERFSLILESASTNQTSMYLCASSQAGAGADTQYFGPGTRLTVL.

The chain couples TRBV9 to TRBJ1-3; D is undetermined. Germline CDR1 and CDR2: SGDLS and YYNGEE. Trimming took off 4 bases at V and 2 bases at J, with 16 bases between the two ends. This CDR3 has 16 amino acids. The CDR3 reads CASSSQPRTPGNTIYF. The CDR3 DNA is TGTGCCAGCAGCTCCCAACCAAGGACCCCTGGAAACACCATATATTTT.

This clonotype came up a few times. The chain links TRBV20-1 to TRBJ2-7; D might be TRBD1 or TRBD2, each matching 5 bases. The CDR3 totals 13 residues. The germline CDR1 and CDR2 sequences are DFQATT and SNEGSKA (reference sequence). The CDR3, as DNA: TGCAGCGCCGACCAGGGACGGGGCTACGAGCAGTACTTC. This gives the protein CSADQGRGYEQYF.

The sample holds many counts of this clonotype. The rearrangement joins TRBV27 to TRBJ1-1; TRBD1 might be the D (6 bases). Per germline, CDR1 MNHEY and CDR2 SMNVEV (reference sequence). Between the trimmed V and J ends, which lost 6 bases and 3 bases, there was a span of 17 bases. The CDR3 has 15 residues. CDR3 DNA: TGTGCCAGCAGCCCTCCGGGACACCATTACACTGAAGCTTTCTTT. Encoded protein: CASSPPGHHYTEAFF.

The chain is built from TRBV7-2 and TRBJ1-1; D gene ambiguous. Trimming removed 6 bases at V and 5 bases at J, with 7 bases between. Germline CDR1 reads SGHTA; CDR2 reads FQGNSA. This CDR3 is 11 amino acids long. The chain's CDR3 is CASRIVTEAFF. The DNA of the CDR3 is TGTGCCAGCAGGATCGTGACTGAAGCTTTCTTT.